This T cell receptor beta chain was identified during a study of T cells in localized non-small cell lung cancer. Trimming removed 6 bases at V and 4 bases at J, with 19 bases between. The length of the CDR3 is 16 residues. Per germline, CDR1 WSHSY and CDR2 SAAADI. The assay was immunoSEQ multiplex PCR, and TCRdb's table has in-frame clones only and misses some. The data hold under 3,000 clones, with 35% to 40% observed a single time. The chain is built from TRBV10-2 and TRBJ2-1; maybe TRBD2 (6 bases). The origin of this receptor is a male donor older than 55 with stage I squamous cell lung carcinoma. The sequencing here drew on lung tumor tissue, taken before any cancer treatment. The CDR3 loop reads CASSKAGTKPYNEQFF. CDR3 in DNA: TGCGCCAGCAGCAAGGCGGGGACCAAGCCATACAATGAGCAGTTCTTC.